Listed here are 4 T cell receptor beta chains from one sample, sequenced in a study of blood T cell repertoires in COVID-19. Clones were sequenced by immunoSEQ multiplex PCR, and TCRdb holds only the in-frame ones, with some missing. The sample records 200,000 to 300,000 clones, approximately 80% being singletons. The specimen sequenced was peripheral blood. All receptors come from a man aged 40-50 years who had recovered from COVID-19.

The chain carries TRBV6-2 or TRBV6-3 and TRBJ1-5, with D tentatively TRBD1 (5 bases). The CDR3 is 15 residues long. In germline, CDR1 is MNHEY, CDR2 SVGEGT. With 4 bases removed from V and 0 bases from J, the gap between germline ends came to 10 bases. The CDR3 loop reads CASSSPGGSNQPQHF. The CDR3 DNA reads TGTGCCAGCAGTTCACCCGGGGGTAGCAATCAGCCCCAGCATTTT.

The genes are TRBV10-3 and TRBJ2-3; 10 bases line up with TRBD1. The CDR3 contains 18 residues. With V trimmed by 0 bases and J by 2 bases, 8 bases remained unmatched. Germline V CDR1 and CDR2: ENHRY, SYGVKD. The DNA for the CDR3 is TGTGCCATCAGTGAGTCGACTCGGGGACAGGGGATCACAGATACGCAGTATTTT. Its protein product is CAISESTRGQGITDTQYF.

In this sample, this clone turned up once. The CDR3 nucleotides are TGTGCCAGCAGCGTAGATCCTCGCAGGGCCGAATCCTCTTGGAATGAGCAGTTCTTC. This gives the protein CASSVDPRRAESSWNEQFF. The chain carries TRBV9 and TRBJ2-1; D may be TRBD1 (5 bases). Germline V gene lookup returns CDR1 SGDLS and CDR2 YYNGEE. The CDR3 loop spans 19 amino acids. V shed 0 bases and J shed 7 bases, with 26 bases lying between them.

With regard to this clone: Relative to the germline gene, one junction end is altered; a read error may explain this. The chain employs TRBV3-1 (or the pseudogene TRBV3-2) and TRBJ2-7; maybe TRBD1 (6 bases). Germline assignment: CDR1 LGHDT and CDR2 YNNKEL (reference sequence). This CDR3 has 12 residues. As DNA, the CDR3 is TGTGCCAGCAGCCCATACCAGGGGTCAGTTGACTTC. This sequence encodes CASSPYQGSVDF.